This record looks at one TCR beta chain sequence and its context. This sample is part of a study of control samples from healthy donors and cancer patients. Measured with immunoSEQ multiplex PCR; TCRdb has only the in-frame clones, and not every one. The sample has some 54,000 clones; around 97% are singletons. The CDR3 length is 16 residues. Germline loops: CDR1 SGHVS, CDR2 FNYEAQ. Trimming removed 3 bases at V and 8 bases at J, with 19 bases between. This receptor was taken from a woman aged 25 to 39 in good health. V is TRBV7-6 and J is TRBJ2-2; D is perhaps TRBD2 (6 bases). The material sequenced was blood. CDR3 sequence reads: CASSLDLGLAFGELFF. The CDR3 coding sequence is TGTGCCAGCAGCTTGGACCTTGGGCTAGCGTTTGGGGAGCTGTTTTTT.